This TCR beta chain emerged from a study of patients with pleural tuberculosis (dated by TCRdb to the mid-2010s). Taken from cysteine to phenylalanine, the CDR3 has 15 residues. Of all the DNA, just the CDR3 is kept, 45 bases in frame from base 1. CDR1 and CDR2 are read off the germline V gene as ENHRY and SYGVKD. Trimmed from V: 10 bases; trimmed from J: 1 base; junction bases lacking a gene match: 11. This clonotype was counted at least ten times. What antigen it recognizes has not been identified. Within one base of it there is no much larger clone, and no base qualities were kept. The listed sequencing device is Illumina Genome Analyzer IIx. Using fastp at Q25 and MiXCR, TCRdb reprocessed the public reads and kept productive beta chains. Here each entry gathers all rows of one CDR3 protein and keeps the most common genes and DNA. The sample profile shows under 65,000 distinct CDR3 sequences; 7.3% of them were found once. The leading ten clones occupy under 20% of the sample.

The chain is made from TRBV10-3 and TRBJ2-3; 7 junctional bases match TRBD2. The origin of this receptor is a human donor with pleural tuberculosis. The base sequence is TGTGCCACCTTCGTCCCGGGAGGCGGCACAGATACGCAGTATTTT. The resulting protein is CATFVPGGGTDTQYF.